This T cell receptor (beta chain) was captured in a study of response to subunit inactivated influenza vaccine. Study-level findings and limits: Authors suggested that a seasonal influenza vaccination recruits few new T cells each time.

One entry per CDR3 protein, called by TCRdb with MiXCR from the RT-PCR reads. The table includes roughly 780,000 distinct CDR3 sequences, 15% to 20% detected once. This clonotype was counted many times. Its specificity is unknown. Germline V gene sequence: CDR1 DFQATT, CDR2 SNEGSKA (reference sequence). Trimming left V 6 bases short and J 0 bases short, with 15 bases between. The CDR3 totals 14 residues. This clonotype originated in a middle-aged man who received an inactivated influenza vaccine. The rearrangement uses TRBV20-1 and TRBJ2-7; the D gene could be TRBD1 or TRBD2 (5 bases each). The material was PBMCs from blood, obtained 5 days after vaccination. CDR3 loop: CSAAAGTDSYEQYF. CDR3 sequence (DNA): TGCAGTGCGGCCGCCGGGACCGACTCCTACGAGCAGTACTTC.